A single sample gave rise to the 18 T cell receptor beta chains below, sequenced in a study of T-cell reconstitution after alpha-beta-depleted transplantation in children. Researchers prepared the TCRbeta library using unique molecular identifiers, the study reports. TCRdb re-analysed the PCR reads in MiXCR, keeping a single row per CDR3 protein. The repertoire holds about 300,000 distinct CDR3 sequences, with 9.5% to 13% as singletons. The material was PBMCs, obtained before TCRalphabeta/CD19-depleted stem cell transplant. Receptors were obtained from a boy in the first two years of life with acute myeloid leukemia, due to receive a stem cell transplant.

Notes on this clonotype: A read error may be the cause here, since a much bigger clone is one base away. The rearrangement links TRBV7-2 to TRBJ1-4, with TRBD1 matching over 7 bases. Per the germline V gene, CDR1 is SGHTA and CDR2 is FQGNSA. The CDR3 contains 13 residues. Here the CDR3 DNA reads TGTGCCAGCAGACGAACAGGGGCGCGAAAACTGTATTTT. This translates into CASRRTGARKLYF.

This clonotype was observed many times. This rearrangement joins TRBV3-1 to TRBJ1-4, with a tentative D call TRBD1 (6 bases). CDR1 is LGHDT, CDR2 YNNKEL, per germline (reference sequence). V was shortened by 4 bases and J by 0 bases, with 9 bases between the two germline ends. This CDR3 has 15 amino acids. Here the CDR3 reads CASSRRQATNEKLFF. The DNA of the CDR3 is TGTGCCAGCAGCCGACGACAGGCAACTAATGAAAAACTGTTTTTT.

This clonotype was counted ten times or more. This chain connects TRBV3-1 to TRBJ2-5, with D perhaps given as TRBD1 or TRBD2 (5 bases each). The ends were cut back, 4 bases at V and 4 bases at J, with 22 bases in the middle. CDR1 and CDR2 (germline): LGHDT, YNNKEL (reference sequence). The CDR3 is 17 amino acids. CDR3 nucleotide sequence: TGTGCCAGCAGCCGAACCTTTGGGGGAGACAAAGGAGAGACCCAGTACTTC. Its translation: CASSRTFGGDKGETQYF.

A few counts support this clonotype. V is TRBV10-3 and J is TRBJ2-1; 14 bases align to TRBD2. CDR1 ENHRY and CDR2 SYGVKD come from the germline V gene. This CDR3 is 17 amino acids long. J was trimmed by 5 bases and V by 4 bases; bases with no gene match: 7. Here the CDR3 reads CAISGGTSGRTDNEQFF. The CDR3 region has the DNA TGTGCCATCAGTGGGGGGACTAGCGGGAGAACGGACAATGAGCAGTTCTTC.

There are many counts of this clonotype. This chain connects TRBV20-1 to TRBJ2-1; TRBD1 might be the D (6 bases). Trimming stripped 6 bases from V and 7 bases from J, with 34 bases between. Germline CDR1 DFQATT, CDR2 SNEGSKA (reference sequence). The CDR3 consists of 19 residues. This CDR3 is CSAGLPRAHRAPSWNEQFF. CDR3 bases: TGCAGTGCCGGTTTACCCAGGGCCCACAGGGCACCTAGCTGGAATGAGCAGTTCTTC.

The chain has TRBV15 and TRBJ2-1, with D unresolved. This CDR3 has 12 residues. Germline V gives CDR1 LNHNV, CDR2 YYDKDF (reference sequence). V was cut by 8 bases and J by 13 bases, with 18 bases left in between. The CDR3: CATPTRPQHQFF. Written as DNA, the CDR3 is TGTGCCACCCCGACCAGACCGCAGCATCAGTTCTTC.

The V and J genes are TRBV7-9 and TRBJ2-2; D is unresolved. Per the germline V gene, CDR1 is SEHNR and CDR2 is FQNEAQ (reference sequence). This CDR3 is 14 amino acids long. The ends were cut back, 0 bases at V and 3 bases at J, with 5 bases in the middle. CDR3 DNA sequence: TGTGCCAGCAGCTTAGCCCTGGACACCGGGGAGCTGTTTTTT. Its translation is CASSLALDTGELFF.

This clonotype was observed a handful of times. The chain links TRBV5-1 to TRBJ2-7; maybe TRBD1 (6 bases). This CDR3 spans 16 amino acids. The V end was cut by 4 bases, the J end by 0 bases, with 17 bases between. The V gene's germline CDR1 is SGHRS and CDR2 YFSETQ. The CDR3, as DNA: TGCGCCAGCAGCCTCTCCCTGGACAGATTCTCCTACGAGCAGTACTTC. As protein: CASSLSLDRFSYEQYF. The full variable domain, its missing parts supplied by reference TRBV5-1 and TRBJ2-7, is KAGVTQTPRYLIKTRGQQVTLSCSPISGHRSVSWYQQTPGQGLQFLFEYFSETQRNKGNFPGRFSGRQFSNSRSEMNVSTLELGDSALYLCASSLSLDRFSYEQYFGPGTRLTVT.

This clonotype was seen repeatedly, ten times or more. This rearrangement joins TRBV4-2 to TRBJ2-5, with 12 bases matching TRBD2. This CDR3 contains 16 residues. Germline trimming cut 2 bases from V and 3 bases from J; bases unmatched to any gene: 4. Per germline, CDR1 LGHNA and CDR2 YNFKEQ. CDR3 protein: CASSQPSGRAKETQYF. CDR3 bases: TGTGCCAGCAGCCAACCTAGCGGGAGGGCCAAAGAGACCCAGTACTTC.

This clonotype was detected many times. The genes are TRBV20-1 and TRBJ1-1; weak D call: TRBD1 (5 bases). Per the germline V gene, CDR1 is DFQATT and CDR2 is SNEGSKA (reference sequence). This CDR3 has 12 residues. The CDR3 DNA sequence: TGCCACCCAAAGGGGAGGAACACTGAAGCTTTCTTT. This codes for CHPKGRNTEAFF.

The chain couples TRBV6-1 to TRBJ2-1; TRBD1 matches 8 bases. The junction had 7 bases not matched to a gene; V was cut back by 6 bases and J by 3 bases. CDR3 length equals 15 residues. Germline V lookup: CDR1 MNHNS, CDR2 SASEGT. CDR3 region: CASRTDRGGYNEQFF. CDR3 DNA: TGTGCCAGCAGGACCGACAGGGGCGGCTACAATGAGCAGTTCTTC.

This clonotype occurred many times. The chain joins TRBV4-3 to TRBJ2-1, with TRBD1 identical over 10 bases. V lost 0 bases, J lost 8 bases, and 16 bases stayed unmatched. Germline CDR1 LGHNA, CDR2 YSLEER. The CDR3 is 19 amino acids. The CDR3 sequence is CASSQDGDRGPTEVDEQFF. The CDR3, as DNA: TGCGCCAGCAGCCAAGACGGGGACAGGGGCCCTACTGAGGTGGATGAGCAGTTCTTC.

This clonotype was recorded many times. The chain couples TRBV3-1 to TRBJ2-3; 13 positions match TRBD2. Germline CDR1 and CDR2: LGHDT and YNNKEL (reference sequence). The ends lost 2 bases at V and 9 bases at J; junction bases unmatched: 2. The CDR3 runs 14 residues. CDR3 nucleotides: TGTGCCAGCAGCCAACCGACTAGCGGGGGGACGCAGTATTTT. Encoded protein: CASSQPTSGGTQYF.

In its sample, this clonotype was seen many times. The chain is built from TRBV7-3 and TRBJ2-1; 7 bases are a match to TRBD1. Germline V lookup: CDR1 SGHTA, CDR2 FQGTGA. This CDR3 has 15 residues. V lost 6 bases, J lost 8 bases, and 13 bases stayed unmatched. The DNA of the CDR3 is TGTGCCAGCAGTCCAAAACAGGGGCGCATGGATGAGCAGTTCTTC. Its protein is CASSPKQGRMDEQFF.

This clonotype was detected ten times or more. Germline and junction disagree at one end, which may indicate a read error. V usage is TRBV7-7 and J usage is TRBJ2-2; tentative D call: TRBD1 (7 bases). In germline, CDR1 is SSHAT, CDR2 FNYEAQ (reference sequence). The CDR3 totals 14 residues. CDR3 in amino acids: CASRLDRVTGELFF. The CDR3 DNA reads as TGTGCTAGCAGACTAGACAGGGTGACCGGGGAGCTGTTTTTT.

This clonotype showed up many times. The V call is TRBV28, the J call TRBJ2-5; D ambiguous. This CDR3 region has 13 residues. Looked up from germline, CDR1 is MDHEN and CDR2 is SYDVKM. V lost 6 bases and J lost 1, with 9 bases in between. CDR3 nucleotide sequence: TGTGCCAGCAGACCCGACCTCCAAGAGACCCAGTACTTC. Protein product: CASRPDLQETQYF.

In this sample, this clonotype turned up many times. The V call is TRBV11-2, the J call TRBJ1-6; D gene unclear. The germline V gene encodes CDR1 SGHAT and CDR2 FQNNGV. The germline V and J ends were trimmed by 1 base and 7 bases, with 8 bases remaining between them. This CDR3 is built from 14 residues. CDR3 nucleotides: TGTGCCAGCAGCTTAGGGGCTGGGAATTCACCCCTCCACTTT. It specifies CASSLGAGNSPLHF.

A remark on this clonotype: Given a much more abundant clone one base away, this may be a read error. The chain combines TRBV7-9 with TRBJ2-7; D possibly corresponds to TRBD2 (5 bases). Germline assignment: CDR1 SEHNR and CDR2 FQNEAQ (reference sequence). CDR3 length equals 13 residues. The CDR3 nucleotides read TGTGCCAGCAGCTCCGGGATCGAGTACGAGCAGAACTTC. Amino acids: CASSSGIEYEQNF.